The source of this T cell receptor beta chain is a study of blood T cells in healthy people across ages. Findings and limits, study-wide: In the absence of known donor CMV status, changes in expanded clonotypes were possibly confounded.

Using a J-beta primer mix together with a sample-barcoded 5' primer, a second PCR was run for roughly 6 to 12 cycles. One entry per CDR3 protein, called by TCRdb with MiXCR from the 5' RACE reads. The sample includes over 450,000 distinct CDR3 sequences, approximately 25% of them seen just once. After removal of 6 bases from V and 6 bases from J, the junction contained 5 bases not matched to a gene. Germline CDR1 reads DFQATT; CDR2 reads SNEGSKA (reference sequence). The CDR3 extends over 13 amino acids. Notes on this clonotype: The antigen is not known.

The sample was also reused in another study, on T cells of mothers and their children.

The J gene is TRBJ2-7, the V gene TRBV20-1; TRBD2 matches 13 bases. The sequencing sample was made of blood. The sequence came from a boy younger than 18 in good health. CDR3 sequence: CSARTSGSTEQYF. CDR3 DNA sequence: TGCAGTGCCCGGACTAGCGGGAGCACCGAGCAGTACTTC.